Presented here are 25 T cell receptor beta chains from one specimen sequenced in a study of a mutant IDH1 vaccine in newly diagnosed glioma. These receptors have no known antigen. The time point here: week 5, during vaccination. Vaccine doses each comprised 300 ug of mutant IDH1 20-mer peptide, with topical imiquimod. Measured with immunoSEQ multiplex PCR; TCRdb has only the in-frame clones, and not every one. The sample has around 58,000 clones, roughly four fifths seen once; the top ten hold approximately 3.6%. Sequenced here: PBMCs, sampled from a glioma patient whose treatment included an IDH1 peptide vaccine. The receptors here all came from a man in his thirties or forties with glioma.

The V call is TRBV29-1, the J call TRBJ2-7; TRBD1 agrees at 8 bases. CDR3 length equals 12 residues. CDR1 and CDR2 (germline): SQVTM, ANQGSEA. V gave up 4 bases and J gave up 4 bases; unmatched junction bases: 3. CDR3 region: CSVGTGSYEQYF. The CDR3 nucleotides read TGCAGCGTTGGGACAGGGTCTTACGAGCAGTACTTC.

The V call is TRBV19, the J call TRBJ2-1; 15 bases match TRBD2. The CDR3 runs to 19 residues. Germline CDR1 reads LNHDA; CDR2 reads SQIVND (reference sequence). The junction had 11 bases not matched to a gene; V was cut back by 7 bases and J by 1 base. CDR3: CASKSMGLAGGPSYNEQFF. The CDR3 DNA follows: TGTGCCAGTAAAAGTATGGGACTAGCGGGGGGCCCATCCTACAATGAGCAGTTCTTC.

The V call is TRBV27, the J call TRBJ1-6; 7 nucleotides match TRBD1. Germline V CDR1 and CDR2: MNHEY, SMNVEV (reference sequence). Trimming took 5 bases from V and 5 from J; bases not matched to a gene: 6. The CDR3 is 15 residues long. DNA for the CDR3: TGTGCCAGCAGTCCCGACAGGGAAAATAATTCACCCCTCCACTTT. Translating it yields CASSPDRENNSPLHF.

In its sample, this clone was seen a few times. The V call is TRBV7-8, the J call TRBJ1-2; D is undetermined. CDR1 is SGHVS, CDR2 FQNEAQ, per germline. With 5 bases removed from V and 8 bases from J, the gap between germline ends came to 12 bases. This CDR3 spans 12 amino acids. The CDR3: CASSVDGAGYTF. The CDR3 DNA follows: TGTGCCAGCAGCGTGGACGGTGCGGGCTACACCTTC.

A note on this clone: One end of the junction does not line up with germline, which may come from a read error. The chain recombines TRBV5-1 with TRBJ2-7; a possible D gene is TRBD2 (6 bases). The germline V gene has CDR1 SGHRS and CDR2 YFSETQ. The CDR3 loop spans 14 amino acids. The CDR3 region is CVSSFYSGGDEQYF. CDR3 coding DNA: TGCGTCAGCAGCTTCTATAGCGGTGGCGACGAGCAGTACTTC.

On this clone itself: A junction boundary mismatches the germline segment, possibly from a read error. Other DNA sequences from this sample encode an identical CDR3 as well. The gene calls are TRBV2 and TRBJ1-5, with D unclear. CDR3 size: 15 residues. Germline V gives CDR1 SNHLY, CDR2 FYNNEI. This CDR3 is CASSAPGESNQPQHF. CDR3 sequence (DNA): TGTGCCAGCAGTGCCCCCGGGGAAAGCAATCAGCCCCAACATTTT.

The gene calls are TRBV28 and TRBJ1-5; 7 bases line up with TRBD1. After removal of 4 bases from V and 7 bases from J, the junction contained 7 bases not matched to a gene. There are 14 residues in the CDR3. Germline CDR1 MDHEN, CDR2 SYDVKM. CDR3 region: CASSSGGSRQPQHF. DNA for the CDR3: TGTGCCAGCAGTTCAGGGGGTTCTAGACAGCCCCAGCATTTT.

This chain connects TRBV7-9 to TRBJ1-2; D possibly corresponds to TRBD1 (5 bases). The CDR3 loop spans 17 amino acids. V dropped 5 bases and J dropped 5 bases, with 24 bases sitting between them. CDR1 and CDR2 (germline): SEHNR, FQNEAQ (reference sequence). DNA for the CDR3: TGTGCCAGCAGCCCGGTCGGGGGTCCACCCCTCCTTTATGGCTACACCTTC. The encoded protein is CASSPVGGPPLLYGYTF. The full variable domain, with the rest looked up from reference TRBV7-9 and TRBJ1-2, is DTGVSQNPRHKITKRGQNVTFRCDPISEHNRLYWYRQTLGQGPEFLTYFQNEAQLEKSRLLSDRFSAERPKGSFSTLEIQRTEQGDSAMYLCASSPVGGPPLLYGYTFGSGTRLTVV.

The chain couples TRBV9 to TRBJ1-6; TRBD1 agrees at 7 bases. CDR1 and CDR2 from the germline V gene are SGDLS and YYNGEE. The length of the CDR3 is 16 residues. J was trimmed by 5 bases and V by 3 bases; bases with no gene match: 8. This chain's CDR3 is CASSERPGQNNSPLHF. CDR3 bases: TGTGCCAGCAGCGAGCGACCGGGACAGAATAATTCACCCCTCCACTTT.

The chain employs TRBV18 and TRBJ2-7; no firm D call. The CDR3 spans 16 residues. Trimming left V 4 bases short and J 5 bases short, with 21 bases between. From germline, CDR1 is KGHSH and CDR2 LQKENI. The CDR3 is CASSQGRAPQRNEQYF. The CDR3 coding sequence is TGTGCCAGCTCACAGGGAAGAGCCCCGCAAAGAAACGAGCAGTACTTC.

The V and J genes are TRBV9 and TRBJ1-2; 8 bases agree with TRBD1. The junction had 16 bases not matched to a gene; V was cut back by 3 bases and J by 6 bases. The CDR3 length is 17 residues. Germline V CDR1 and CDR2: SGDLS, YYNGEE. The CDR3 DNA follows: TGTGCCAGCAGCGCAATACCCCCGCGGGACAGGTCTCATGGCTACACCTTC. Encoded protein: CASSAIPPRDRSHGYTF.

CDR3 protein: CASNNRGLGYGYTF. CDR3 nucleotides: TGCGCCAGCAACAACAGGGGGCTCGGATATGGCTACACCTTC. The chain has TRBV5-1 and TRBJ1-2; 9 nucleotides match TRBD1. V lost 6 bases, J lost 5 bases, and 8 bases stayed unmatched. Germline loops: CDR1 SGHRS, CDR2 YFSETQ. The CDR3 totals 14 residues. Combining the CDR3 with reference TRBV5-1 and TRBJ1-2 gives the whole variable domain KAGVTQTPRYLIKTRGQQVTLSCSPISGHRSVSWYQQTPGQGLQFLFEYFSETQRNKGNFPGRFSGRQFSNSRSEMNVSTLELGDSALYLCASNNRGLGYGYTFGSGTRLTVV.

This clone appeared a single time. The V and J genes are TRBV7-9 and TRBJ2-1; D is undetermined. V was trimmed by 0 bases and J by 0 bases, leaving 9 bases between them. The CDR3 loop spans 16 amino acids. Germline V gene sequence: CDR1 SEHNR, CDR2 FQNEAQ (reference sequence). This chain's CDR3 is CASSLAEWSSYNEQFF. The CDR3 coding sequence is TGTGCCAGCAGCTTAGCGGAGTGGAGCTCCTACAATGAGCAGTTCTTC.

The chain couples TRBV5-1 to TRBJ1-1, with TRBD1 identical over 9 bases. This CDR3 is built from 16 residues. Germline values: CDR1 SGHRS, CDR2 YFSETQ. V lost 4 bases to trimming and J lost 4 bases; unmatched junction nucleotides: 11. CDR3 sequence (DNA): TGCGCCAGCAGCGCGGGACAGGGATGGGGTGGCACTGAAGCTTTCTTT. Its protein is CASSAGQGWGGTEAFF.

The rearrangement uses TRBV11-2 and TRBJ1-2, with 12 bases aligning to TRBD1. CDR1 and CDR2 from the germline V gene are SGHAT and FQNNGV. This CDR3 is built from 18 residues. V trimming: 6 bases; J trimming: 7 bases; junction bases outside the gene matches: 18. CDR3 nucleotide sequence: TGTGCCAGCAGACCGAGGACCGGGACAGGGGGCGAGGTTGGTGGCTACACCTTC. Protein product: CASRPRTGTGGEVGGYTF.

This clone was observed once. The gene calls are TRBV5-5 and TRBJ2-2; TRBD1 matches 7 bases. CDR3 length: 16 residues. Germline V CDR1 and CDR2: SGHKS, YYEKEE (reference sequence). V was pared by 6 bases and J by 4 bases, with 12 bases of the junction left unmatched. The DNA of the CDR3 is TGTGCCAGCACCACTCTTGCGAAGGGGGCCACCGGGGAGCTGTTTTTT. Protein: CASTTLAKGATGELFF.

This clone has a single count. The CDR3 sequence: CASSSASGELFF. Here the CDR3 DNA reads TGTGCCAGCAGCTCCGCGAGCGGGGAGCTGTTTTTT. The gene calls are TRBV7-6 and TRBJ2-2, with unresolved D. V was shortened by 4 bases and J by 7 bases, with 7 bases between the two germline ends. This CDR3 comprises 12 residues. Looked up from germline, CDR1 is SGHVS and CDR2 is FNYEAQ. Variable domain in full (rest from reference TRBV7-6 and TRBJ2-2): GAGVSQSPRYKVTKRGQDVALRCDPISGHVSLYWYRQALGQGPEFLTYFNYEAQQDKSGLPNDRFSAERPEGSISTLTIQRTEQRDSAMYRCASSSASGELFFGEGSRLTVL.

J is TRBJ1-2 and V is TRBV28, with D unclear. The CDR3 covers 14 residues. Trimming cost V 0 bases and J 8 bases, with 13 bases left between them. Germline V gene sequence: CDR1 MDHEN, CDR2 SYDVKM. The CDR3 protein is CASSLWAKGKGYTF. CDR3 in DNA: TGTGCCAGCAGTTTATGGGCCAAGGGAAAGGGCTACACCTTC.

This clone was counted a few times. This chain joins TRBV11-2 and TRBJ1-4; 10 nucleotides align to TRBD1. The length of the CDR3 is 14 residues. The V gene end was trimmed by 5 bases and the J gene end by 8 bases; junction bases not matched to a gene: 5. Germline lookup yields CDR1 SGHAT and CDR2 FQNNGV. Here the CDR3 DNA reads TGTGCCAGCAGCCGTGACAGGGGGCGCGAAAAACTGTTTTTT. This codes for CASSRDRGREKLFF.

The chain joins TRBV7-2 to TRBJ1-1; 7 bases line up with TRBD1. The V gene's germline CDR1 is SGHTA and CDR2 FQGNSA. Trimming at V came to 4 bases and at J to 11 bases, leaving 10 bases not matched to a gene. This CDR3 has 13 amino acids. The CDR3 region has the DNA TGTGCCAGCAGCTCCGACAGGGTGACGGTGGCTTTCTTT. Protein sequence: CASSSDRVTVAFF.

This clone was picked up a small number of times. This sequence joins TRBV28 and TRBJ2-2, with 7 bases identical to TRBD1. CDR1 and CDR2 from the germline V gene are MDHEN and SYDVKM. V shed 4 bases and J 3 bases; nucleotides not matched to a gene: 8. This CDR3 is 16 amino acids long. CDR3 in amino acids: CASSSDRVRDTGELFF. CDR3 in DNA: TGTGCCAGCAGTTCCGACAGGGTACGGGACACCGGGGAGCTGTTTTTT.

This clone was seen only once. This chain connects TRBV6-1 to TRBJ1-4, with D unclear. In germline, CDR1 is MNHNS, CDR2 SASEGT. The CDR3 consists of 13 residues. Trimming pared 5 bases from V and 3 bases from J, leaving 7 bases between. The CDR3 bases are TGTGCCAGCAGTCAAGGTGCTAATGAAAAACTGTTTTTT. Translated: CASSQGANEKLFF.

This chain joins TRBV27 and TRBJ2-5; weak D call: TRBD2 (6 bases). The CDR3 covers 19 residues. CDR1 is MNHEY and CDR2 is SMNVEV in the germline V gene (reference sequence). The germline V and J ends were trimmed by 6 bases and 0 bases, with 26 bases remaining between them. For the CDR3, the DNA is TGTGCCAGCAGGCTACGGTTCTGGTTATCGGGGGAGTACCAAGAGACCCAGTACTTC. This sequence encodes CASRLRFWLSGEYQETQYF.

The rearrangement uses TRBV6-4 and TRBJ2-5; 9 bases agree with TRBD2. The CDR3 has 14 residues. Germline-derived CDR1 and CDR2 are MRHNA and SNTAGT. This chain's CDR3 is CPRGSGGSEETQYF. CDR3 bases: TGTCCGAGGGGTAGCGGGGGATCTGAAGAGACCCAGTACTTC.

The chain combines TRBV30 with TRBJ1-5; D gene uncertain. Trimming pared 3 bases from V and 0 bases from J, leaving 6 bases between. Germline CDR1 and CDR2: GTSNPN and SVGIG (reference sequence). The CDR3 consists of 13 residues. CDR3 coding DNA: TGTGCCTGGAGCCAAGCTAGCAATCAGCCCCAGCATTTT. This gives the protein CAWSQASNQPQHF.